The 14 T cell receptor beta chains below were found in one sample sequenced in a study of shared clonotypes between healthy human individuals. Generated by immunoSEQ multiplex PCR, the TCRdb table keeps only in-frame clones and is missing some. Among roughly 380,000 clones listed, 96% were seen once. Sequences were obtained from memory CD8+ T cells sorted from blood. Subset described: CD45RO+ cells pooled with CCR7-negative TemRA cells. The source is a man between 25 and 39 years old in good health.

The chain uses TRBV10-3 and TRBJ2-1; D possibly corresponds to TRBD1 (5 bases). Trimming took 4 bases from V and 5 from J, leaving 6 bases between them. The CDR3 has 12 amino acids. Per germline, CDR1 ENHRY and CDR2 SYGVKD. CDR3 nucleotides: TGTGCCATCAGTGTGACAGACAATGAGCAGTTCTTC. It codes for CAISVTDNEQFF.

In the case of this clone: The sample has other DNA sequences that encode this CDR3 too. The chain combines TRBV18 with TRBJ2-1, with 10 bases fitting TRBD1. Germline CDR1 and CDR2: KGHSH and LQKENI. The junction had 2 bases not matched to a gene; V was cut back by 2 bases and J by 4 bases. The CDR3 consists of 15 residues. Here the CDR3 DNA reads TGTGCCAGCTCACCAGGGACAGGGGTGTACAATGAGCAGTTCTTC. Translating it yields CASSPGTGVYNEQFF. The full variable domain, rest sourced from reference TRBV18 and TRBJ2-1, is NAGVMQNPRHLVRRRGQEARLRCSPMKGHSHVYWYRQLPEEGLKFMVYLQKENIIDESGMPKERFSAEFPKEGPSILRIQQVVRGDSAAYFCASSPGTGVYNEQFFGPGTRLTVL.

The chain joins TRBV5-4 to TRBJ2-3, with D perhaps TRBD2 (6 bases). The germline CDR1 and CDR2 sequences are SGHNT and YYREEE (reference sequence). This CDR3 region has 16 residues. V gave up 0 bases and J gave up 7 bases, with 18 bases separating them. The CDR3 DNA is TGTGCCAGCAGCTTGGCCGGGAGAGGGGACTGGTATACGCAGTATTTT. It is translated as CASSLAGRGDWYTQYF.

V and J are TRBV19 and TRBJ1-5, with D perhaps TRBD1 (6 bases). The CDR3 consists of 16 residues. V was clipped by 4 bases and J by 5 bases, with 18 bases between them. Germline loops: CDR1 LNHDA, CDR2 SQIVND (reference sequence). The CDR3 DNA is TGTGCCAGTAGTACCAGATCGACAGGACCTTATCAGCCCCAGCATTTT. Translated, it gives CASSTRSTGPYQPQHF.

The V and J genes are TRBV4-1 and TRBJ2-7; no clear D gene. The CDR3 has 14 amino acids. V was shortened by 1 base and J by 2 bases, with 9 bases between the two germline ends. CDR1 and CDR2 (germline): MGHRA, YSYEKL. The CDR3 region is CASSQVYLAYEQYF. CDR3 bases: TGCGCCAGCAGCCAAGTGTACCTTGCCTACGAGCAGTACTTC.

This chain joins TRBV21-1 and TRBJ2-7; the table gives TRBD2 as D, unverified against the DNA. TRBV21-1 corresponds to a pseudogene. This CDR3 spans 17 amino acids. CDR3 coding DNA: TGTGCCAGCAGCAAAGGAAGCACTAGCGGGCGCCTCTACGAGCAGTACTTC. Translation gives CASSKGSTSGRLYEQYF.

V usage is TRBV7-3 and J usage is TRBJ2-3; D may be TRBD2 (6 bases). V gave up 1 base and J gave up 4 bases, with 18 bases separating them. The germline V gene encodes CDR1 SGHTA and CDR2 FQGTGA. CDR3 length equals 17 residues. The CDR3 loop reads CASSLSGTRGGADTQYF. CDR3 DNA sequence: TGTGCCAGCAGCTTAAGCGGGACCCGTGGCGGAGCAGATACGCAGTATTTT.

This chain links TRBV28 with TRBJ2-2; D remains ambiguous. Germline assignment: CDR1 MDHEN and CDR2 SYDVKM. The V end lost 5 bases, the J end lost 0 bases, and 7 bases lay between the germline ends. The CDR3 spans 14 residues. The CDR3 DNA reads as TGTGCCAGCAGTAAGAGGACGAACACCGGGGAGCTGTTTTTT. Protein sequence: CASSKRTNTGELFF.

The chain couples TRBV9 to TRBJ2-3, with TRBD2 matching over 11 bases. The V gene's germline CDR1 is SGDLS and CDR2 YYNGEE. CDR3 size: 17 residues. Germline trimming cut 0 bases from V and 1 base from J; bases unmatched to any gene: 4. The DNA of the CDR3 is TGTGCCAGCAGCGTAGTAGGTAGCGGGAGGGGCACAGATACGCAGTATTTT. Translating it yields CASSVVGSGRGTDTQYF.

This clone was found a few times. This sequence joins TRBV27 and TRBJ1-1, with TRBD1 identical over 7 bases. The CDR3 length is 14 residues. V lost 2 bases and J lost 1; bases outside the gene matches: 1. Germline assignment: CDR1 MNHEY and CDR2 SMNVEV (reference sequence). As DNA, the CDR3 is TGTGCCAGCAGTTTACGACAGGGGAACACTGAAGCTTTCTTT. This sequence encodes CASSLRQGNTEAFF.

This clone was recorded only once. The V call is TRBV5-4, the J call TRBJ2-2; D may be TRBD2 (6 bases). The V gene lost 4 bases and the J gene lost 8 bases, with 18 bases spanning the gap. The CDR3 extends over 15 amino acids. CDR1 and CDR2 from the germline V gene are SGHNT and YYREEE (reference sequence). CDR3 protein: CASSQLGGPAGELFF. CDR3 bases: TGTGCCAGCAGCCAACTCGGAGGGCCTGCAGGGGAGCTGTTTTTT.

DNA for the CDR3: TGCGCCAGCAGCCAAGCAGGGGGCCAAGGCTACACCTTC. It codes for CASSQAGGQGYTF. The rearrangement joins TRBV4-1 to TRBJ1-2; 8 bases fit TRBD1. Germline trimming cut 1 base from V and 8 bases from J; bases unmatched to any gene: 3. CDR3 length equals 13 residues. CDR1 is MGHRA and CDR2 is YSYEKL in the germline V gene.

The chain has TRBV10-3 and TRBJ1-2; perhaps TRBD1 as D (6 bases). Trimming pared 6 bases from V and 4 bases from J, leaving 15 bases between. The CDR3 covers 14 residues. Germline assignment: CDR1 ENHRY and CDR2 SYGVKD. CDR3 DNA sequence: TGTGCCATCAGCCGATTGGGGACATCCTATGGCTACACCTTC. Amino acids: CAISRLGTSYGYTF.

The J gene is TRBJ2-2, the V gene TRBV7-9, with 11 nucleotides matching TRBD2. The J segment lost 0 bases and the V segment lost 1 base, leaving 7 bases of the junction unmatched. This CDR3 is 19 amino acids long. Germline V gene lookup returns CDR1 SEHNR and CDR2 FQNEAQ (reference sequence). In nucleotides, the CDR3 is TGTGCCAGCAGCTTAGTAGTCCTAGCGGGAGGTCCGAACACCGGGGAGCTGTTTTTT. Translated: CASSLVVLAGGPNTGELFF.